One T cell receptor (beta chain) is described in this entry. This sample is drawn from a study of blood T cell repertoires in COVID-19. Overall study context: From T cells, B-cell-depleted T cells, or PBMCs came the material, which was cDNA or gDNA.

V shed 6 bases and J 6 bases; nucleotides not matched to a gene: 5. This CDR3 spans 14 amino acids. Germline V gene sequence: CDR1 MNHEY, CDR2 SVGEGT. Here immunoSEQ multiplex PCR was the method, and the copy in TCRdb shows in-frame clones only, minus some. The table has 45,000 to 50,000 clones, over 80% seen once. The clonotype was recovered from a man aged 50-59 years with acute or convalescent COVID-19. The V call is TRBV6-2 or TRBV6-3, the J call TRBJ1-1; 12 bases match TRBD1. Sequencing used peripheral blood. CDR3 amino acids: CASSSGTGGSEAFF. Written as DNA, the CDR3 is TGTGCCAGCAGCTCCGGGACAGGGGGCTCTGAAGCTTTCTTT.